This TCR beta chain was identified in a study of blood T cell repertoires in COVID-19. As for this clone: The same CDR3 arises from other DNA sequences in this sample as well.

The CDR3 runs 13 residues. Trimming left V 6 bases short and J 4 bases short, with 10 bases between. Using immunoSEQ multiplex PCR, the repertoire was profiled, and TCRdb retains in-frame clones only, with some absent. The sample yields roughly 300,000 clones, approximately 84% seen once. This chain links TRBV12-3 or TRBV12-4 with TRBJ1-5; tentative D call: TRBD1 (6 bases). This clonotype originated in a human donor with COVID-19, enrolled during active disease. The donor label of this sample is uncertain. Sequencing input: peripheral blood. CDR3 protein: CASSFTGNQPQHF. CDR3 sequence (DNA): TGTGCCAGCAGCTTCACAGGGAATCAGCCCCAGCATTTT.